This T cell receptor (beta chain) is drawn from a study of metastatic and nonmetastatic thyroid tumors. All patients were untreated before thyroid surgery. In its sample, this clone is medium-sized. TCRdb re-called the PCR reads through MiXCR. The sample consists of some 10,000 clones, approximately 12% of them appearing once. Sequencing used blood. This receptor was taken from a female donor with papillary thyroid cancer or a benign thyroid nodule (not recorded which). Some clones in this sample may be carry-over from other donors' samples.

The CDR3 spells CAWSQSEGGTEAFF. Written as DNA, the CDR3 is TGTGCCTGGAGTCAGAGTGAAGGTGGGACTGAAGCTTTCTTT. The chain uses TRBV30 and TRBJ1-1; D gene uncertain. The length of the CDR3 is 14 residues. Germline assignment: CDR1 GTSNPN and CDR2 SVGIG (reference sequence). With 2 bases removed from V and 5 bases from J, the gap between germline ends came to 15 bases. Based on the CDR3 plus reference TRBV30 and TRBJ1-1, the full variable domain is SQTIHQWPATLVQPVGSPLSLECTVEGTSNPNLYWYRQAAGRGLQLLFYSVGIGQISSEVPQNLSASRPQDRQFILSSKKLLLSDSGFYLCAWSQSEGGTEAFFGQGTRLTVV.